This TCR beta chain was captured in a study of CXCR3-negative and CXCR3-positive naive CD8 T cells. 5' RACE with UMI labels generated the TRB cDNA libraries. TCRdb re-called the 5' RACE reads and gives one entry per CDR3 protein, without DNA. This sample's clone table lists about 150,000 distinct CDR3 sequences. Naive CD8+ T cells showed a CD45RO-CCR7+CD27+CD95- phenotype. Study results and caveats: Researchers report that CXCR3-positive naive cells carry more hydrophobic TRB CDR3s than CXCR3-negative naive cells. High diversity, comparable across both naive subsets, contrasted with much lower diversity in memory CD8+ cells. In naive cells, CXCR3-negative and CXCR3-positive subsets had similar TRBV-TRBJ usage; memory cells differed.

The CDR3 has 15 amino acids. Remarks on this clonotype: Its matching antigen is unknown.

The TCR sequence derives from a human donor in good health. Some clones in this sample may be carry-over from other donors' samples. The rearrangement uses TRBV12-3 or TRBV12-4 and TRBJ2-3; the D call from TCRdb, TRBD1, cannot be confirmed without DNA. Source material: naive CXCR3+ CD8+ T cells from blood. Subset meaning: CD45RO-CCR7+CD27+CD95- naive CD8+ T cells expressing CXCR3 (TNR3+). The CDR3 loop is CASSNGHTSTDTQYF.